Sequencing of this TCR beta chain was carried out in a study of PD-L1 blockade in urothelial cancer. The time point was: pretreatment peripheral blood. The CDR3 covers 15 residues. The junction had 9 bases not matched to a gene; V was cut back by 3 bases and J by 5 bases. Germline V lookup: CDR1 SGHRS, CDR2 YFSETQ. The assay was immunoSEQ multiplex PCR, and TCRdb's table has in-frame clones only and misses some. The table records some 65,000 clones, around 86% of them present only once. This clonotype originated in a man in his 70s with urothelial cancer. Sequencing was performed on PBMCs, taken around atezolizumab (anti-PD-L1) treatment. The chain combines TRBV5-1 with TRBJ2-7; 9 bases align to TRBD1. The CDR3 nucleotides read TGCGCCAGCAGCTCAACCGGGACAGGGAGCGACGAGCAGTACTTC. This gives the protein CASSSTGTGSDEQYF.